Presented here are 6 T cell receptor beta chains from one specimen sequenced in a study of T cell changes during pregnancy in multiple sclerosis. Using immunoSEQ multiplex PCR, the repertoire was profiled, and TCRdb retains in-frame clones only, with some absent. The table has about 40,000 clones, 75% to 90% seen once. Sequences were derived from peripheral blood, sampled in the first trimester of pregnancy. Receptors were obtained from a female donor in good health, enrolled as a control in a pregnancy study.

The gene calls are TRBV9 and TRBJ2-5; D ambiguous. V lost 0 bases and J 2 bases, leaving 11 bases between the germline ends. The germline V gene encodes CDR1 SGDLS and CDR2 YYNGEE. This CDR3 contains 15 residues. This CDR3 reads CASSVALAQQETQYF. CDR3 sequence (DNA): TGTGCCAGCAGCGTAGCCCTGGCCCAGCAAGAGACCCAGTACTTC.

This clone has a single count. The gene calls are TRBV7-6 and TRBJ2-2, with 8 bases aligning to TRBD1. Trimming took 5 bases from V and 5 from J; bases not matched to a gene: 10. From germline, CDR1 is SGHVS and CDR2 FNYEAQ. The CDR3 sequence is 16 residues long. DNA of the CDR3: TGTGCCAGCAGCCGCCGGGCAGGGGGCGATACCGGGGAGCTGTTTTTT. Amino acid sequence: CASSRRAGGDTGELFF.

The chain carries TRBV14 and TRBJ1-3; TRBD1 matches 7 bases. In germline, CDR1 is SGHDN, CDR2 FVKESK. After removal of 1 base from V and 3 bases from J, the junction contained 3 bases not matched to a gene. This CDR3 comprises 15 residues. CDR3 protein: CASSQGQGSGNTIYF. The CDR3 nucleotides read TGTGCCAGCAGCCAAGGACAGGGCAGTGGAAACACCATATATTTT. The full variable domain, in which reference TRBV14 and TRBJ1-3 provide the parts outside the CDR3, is EAGVTQFPSHSVIEKGQTVTLRCDPISGHDNLYWYRRVMGKEIKFLLHFVKESKQDESGMPNNRFLAERTGGTYSTLKVQPAELEDSGVYFCASSQGQGSGNTIYFGEGSWLTVV.

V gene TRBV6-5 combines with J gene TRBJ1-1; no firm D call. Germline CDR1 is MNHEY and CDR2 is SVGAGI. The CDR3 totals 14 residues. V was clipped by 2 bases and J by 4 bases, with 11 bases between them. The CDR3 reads CASSYGQKSTEAFF. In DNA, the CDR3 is TGTGCCAGCAGTTACGGGCAGAAGAGCACTGAAGCTTTCTTT.

CDR3: CASSSTGTGITDTQYF. Here the CDR3 DNA reads TGTGCCAGCAGTTCGACCGGGACAGGGATCACAGATACGCAGTATTTT. The chain recombines TRBV28 with TRBJ2-3; 9 nucleotides line up with TRBD1. V lost 4 bases, J lost 2 bases, and 7 bases stayed unmatched. Germline V lookup: CDR1 MDHEN, CDR2 SYDVKM. The CDR3 is made up of 16 amino acids.

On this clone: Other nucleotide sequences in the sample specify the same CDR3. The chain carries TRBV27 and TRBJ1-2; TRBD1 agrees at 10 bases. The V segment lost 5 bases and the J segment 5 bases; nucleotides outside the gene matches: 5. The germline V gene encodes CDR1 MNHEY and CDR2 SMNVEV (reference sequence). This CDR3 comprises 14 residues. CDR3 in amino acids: CASSLLGQGYGYTF. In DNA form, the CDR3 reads TGTGCCAGCAGTCTTTTGGGACAGGGGTATGGCTACACCTTC.